This T cell receptor (beta chain) is from a study of blood T cell repertoires in COVID-19. On the study more broadly: COVID-19 samples, acute and convalescent, were from the United States, Italy and Spain. T cells, B-cell-depleted T cells, or PBMCs provided the cDNA or gDNA that served as material.

Trimming removed 2 bases at V and 0 bases at J, with 7 bases between. Germline values: CDR1 MNHNY, CDR2 SVGAGI (reference sequence). The CDR3 has 14 residues. Method: immunoSEQ multiplex PCR; TCRdb's copy keeps in-frame clones and lacks some. The repertoire has around 130,000 clones, over 65% of them found once; the top ten carry approximately 5%. The chain recombines TRBV6-6 with TRBJ1-1; D is perhaps TRBD1 (6 bases). The specimen was peripheral blood. The source is a woman in her 70s with acute or convalescent COVID-19. CDR3 amino acids: CASSYKGVNTEAFF. DNA for the CDR3: TGTGCCAGCAGTTACAAGGGGGTGAACACTGAAGCTTTCTTT.